This TCR beta chain was identified during a study of blood T cells in healthy people across ages. PCR was performed a second time for 7 to 11 cycles using a sample-barcoded 5' primer and a J-beta primer mix. Each CDR3 protein is one row after TCRdb ran MiXCR on the 5' RACE reads. Of around 1,000,000 distinct CDR3 sequences listed, less than 25% are singletons. The CDR3 runs to 10 residues. Germline assignment: CDR1 DFQATT and CDR2 SNEGSKA (reference sequence). This clonotype turned up a few times. Per sample, no less than 6 micrograms of total RNA were extracted. Separately, the same data were catalogued under a study of T cells of mothers and their children. That paper states: Biologically related mothers and children overlapped slightly more than unrelated pairs, a non-significant difference.

This clonotype originated in a girl aged 2 to 9 in good health. Sequenced: blood. The V call is TRBV20-1, the J call TRBJ2-5; no definite D call. The J call may be wrong; the DNA end is better matched by TRBJ2-7. The chain's CDR3 is CSAREGEQYF. The CDR3 DNA sequence: TGCAGTGCTAGAGAAGGCGAGCAGTACTTC.